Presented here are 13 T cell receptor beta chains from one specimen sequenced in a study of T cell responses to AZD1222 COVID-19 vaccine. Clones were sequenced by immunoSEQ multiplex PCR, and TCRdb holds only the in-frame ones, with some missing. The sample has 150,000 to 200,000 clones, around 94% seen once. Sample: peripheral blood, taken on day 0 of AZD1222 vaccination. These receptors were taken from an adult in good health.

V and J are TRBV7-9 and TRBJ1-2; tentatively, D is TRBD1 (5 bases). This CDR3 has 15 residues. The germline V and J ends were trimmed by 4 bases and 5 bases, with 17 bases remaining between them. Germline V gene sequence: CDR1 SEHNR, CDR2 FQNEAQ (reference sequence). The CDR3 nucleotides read TGTGCCAGCAGCTCCTCAACGGGGGGTTGGTATGGCTACACCTTC. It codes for CASSSSTGGWYGYTF.

The CDR3 loop reads CASEGSGGPLTPYEQYF. For the CDR3, the DNA is TGTGCCAGCGAGGGGAGCGGGGGGCCCCTGACCCCTTACGAGCAGTACTTC. V usage is TRBV2 and J usage is TRBJ2-7; 9 bases match TRBD2. The CDR3 runs to 17 residues. J lost 4 bases, V lost 8 bases, and 18 bases had no gene match. Germline lookup yields CDR1 SNHLY and CDR2 FYNNEI. Looking up the rest from reference TRBV2 and TRBJ2-7 gives the full variable domain: EPEVTQTPSHQVTQMGQEVILRCVPISNHLYFYWYRQILGQKVEFLVSFYNNEISEKSEIFDDQFSVERPDGSNFTLKIRSTKLEDSAMYFCASEGSGGPLTPYEQYFGPGTRLTVT.

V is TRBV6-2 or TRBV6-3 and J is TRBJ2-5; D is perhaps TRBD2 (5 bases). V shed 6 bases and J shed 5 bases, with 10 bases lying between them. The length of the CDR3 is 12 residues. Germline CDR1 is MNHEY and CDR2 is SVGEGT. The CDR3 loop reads CASSGVRETQYF. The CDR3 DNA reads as TGTGCCAGCAGCGGGGTCCGGGAGACCCAGTACTTC.

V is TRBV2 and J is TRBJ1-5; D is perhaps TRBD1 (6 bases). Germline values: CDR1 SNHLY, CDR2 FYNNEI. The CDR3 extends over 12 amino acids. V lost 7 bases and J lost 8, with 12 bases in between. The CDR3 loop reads CASTWGREPQHF. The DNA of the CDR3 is TGTGCCAGCACCTGGGGGCGGGAGCCCCAGCATTTT.

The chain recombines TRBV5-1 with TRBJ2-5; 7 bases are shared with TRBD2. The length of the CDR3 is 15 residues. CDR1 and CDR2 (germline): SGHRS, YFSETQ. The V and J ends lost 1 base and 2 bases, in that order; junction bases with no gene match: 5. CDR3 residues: CASSLFDGGQETQYF. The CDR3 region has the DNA TGCGCCAGCAGCTTGTTTGACGGGGGGCAAGAGACCCAGTACTTC.

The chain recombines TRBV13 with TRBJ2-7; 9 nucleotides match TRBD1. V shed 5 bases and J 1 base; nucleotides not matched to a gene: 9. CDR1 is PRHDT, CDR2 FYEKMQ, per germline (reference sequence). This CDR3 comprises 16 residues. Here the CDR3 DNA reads TGTGCCAGCAGCCGTCGCCGGGACAGGGTTTCCTACGAGCAGTACTTC. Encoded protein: CASSRRRDRVSYEQYF.

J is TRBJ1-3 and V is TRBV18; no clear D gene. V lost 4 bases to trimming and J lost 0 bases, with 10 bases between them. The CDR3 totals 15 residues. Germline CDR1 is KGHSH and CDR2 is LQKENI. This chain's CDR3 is CASSLNQNSGNTIYF. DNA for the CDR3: TGTGCCAGCTCACTCAATCAGAACTCTGGAAACACCATATATTTT. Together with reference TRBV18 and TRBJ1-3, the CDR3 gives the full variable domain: NAGVMQNPRHLVRRRGQEARLRCSPMKGHSHVYWYRQLPEEGLKFMVYLQKENIIDESGMPKERFSAEFPKEGPSILRIQQVVRGDSAAYFCASSLNQNSGNTIYFGEGSWLTVV.

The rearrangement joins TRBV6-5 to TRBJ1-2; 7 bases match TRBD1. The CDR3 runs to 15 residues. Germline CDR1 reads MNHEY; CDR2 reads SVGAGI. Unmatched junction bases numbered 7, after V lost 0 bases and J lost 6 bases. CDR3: CASSYSRQGTNGYTF. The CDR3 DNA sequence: TGTGCCAGCAGTTACTCGCGACAGGGAACGAATGGCTACACCTTC.

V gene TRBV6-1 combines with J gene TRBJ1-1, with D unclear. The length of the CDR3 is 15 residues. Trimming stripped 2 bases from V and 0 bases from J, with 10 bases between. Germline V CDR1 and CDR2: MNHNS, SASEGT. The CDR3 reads CASSENPGMNTEAFF. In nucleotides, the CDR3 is TGTGCCAGCAGTGAAAACCCCGGGATGAACACTGAAGCTTTCTTT.

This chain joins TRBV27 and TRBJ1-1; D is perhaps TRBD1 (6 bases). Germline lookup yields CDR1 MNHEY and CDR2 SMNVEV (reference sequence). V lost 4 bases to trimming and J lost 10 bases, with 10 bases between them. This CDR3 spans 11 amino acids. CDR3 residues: CASSSTRGAFF. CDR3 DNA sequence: TGTGCCAGCAGTTCCACCAGGGGAGCTTTCTTT.

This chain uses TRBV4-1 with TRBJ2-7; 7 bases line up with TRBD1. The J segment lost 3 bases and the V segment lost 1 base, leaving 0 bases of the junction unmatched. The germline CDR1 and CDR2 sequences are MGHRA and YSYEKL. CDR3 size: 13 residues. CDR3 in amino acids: CASSQGTGYEQYF. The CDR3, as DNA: TGCGCCAGCAGCCAAGGGACAGGCTACGAGCAGTACTTC.

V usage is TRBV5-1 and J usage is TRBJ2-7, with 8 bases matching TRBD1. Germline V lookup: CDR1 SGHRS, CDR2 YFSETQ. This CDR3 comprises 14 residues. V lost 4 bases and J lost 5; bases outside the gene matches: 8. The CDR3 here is CASSLRTGKDEQYF. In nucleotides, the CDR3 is TGCGCCAGCAGCCTACGGACAGGGAAGGACGAGCAGTACTTC.

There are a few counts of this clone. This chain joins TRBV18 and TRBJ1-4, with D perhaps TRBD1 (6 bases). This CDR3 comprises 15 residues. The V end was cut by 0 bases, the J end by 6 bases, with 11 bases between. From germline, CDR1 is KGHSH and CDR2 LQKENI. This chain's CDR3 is CASSPPGTSHEKLFF. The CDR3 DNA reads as TGTGCCAGCTCACCACCAGGGACATCCCATGAAAAACTGTTTTTT. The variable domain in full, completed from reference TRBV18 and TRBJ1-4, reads NAGVMQNPRHLVRRRGQEARLRCSPMKGHSHVYWYRQLPEEGLKFMVYLQKENIIDESGMPKERFSAEFPKEGPSILRIQQVVRGDSAAYFCASSPPGTSHEKLFFGSGTQLSVL.